This T cell receptor (beta chain) emerged from a study of shared clonotypes between healthy human individuals. Each of the donors was a healthy adult who was HIV-negative and had not had a recent acute infection or vaccination. Study-level results: As a rule, naive subsets had a larger estimated richness than memory subsets. Read depth was anticipated to influence clonotype sharing among donors.

Per the germline V gene, CDR1 is ENHRY and CDR2 is SYGVKD. CDR3 size: 14 residues. Trimming removed 8 bases from V and 4 bases from J; junction bases left unmatched: 7. Only one count was recorded for this clone. Its specificity is unknown. The input for sorted-subset replicate PCRs was about 210 ng DNA, approximately 30,000 T cell genomes. Assay: immunoSEQ multiplex PCR; the TCRdb copy retains only in-frame clones and omits some. The sample lists over a million clones, over 95% seen once, with roughly 1.2% in the top ten. The origin of this receptor is a man under 40 in good health. The chain has TRBV10-3 and TRBJ1-1, with 10 bases that match TRBD1. The sample consisted of naive CD4+ T cells sorted from blood. Subset denoted: CD45RA+ positively selected. CDR3 sequence (DNA): TGTGCCATCGGCGCCGGGACAGGGGCCACTGAAGCTTTCTTT. This sequence encodes CAIGAGTGATEAFF.